Reported below is one TCR beta chain. Its matching antigen is unknown. PCR used 60 Vbeta primers and 13 Jbeta primers. The method was immunoSEQ multiplex PCR; TCRdb's version includes in-frame clones alone and lacks a portion of them. The table includes some 210,000 clones, roughly four fifths detected once. The donors comprised healthy bone marrow donors. The sample belongs to a study of cytomegalovirus exposure and HLA in healthy donors. Trimming removed 1 base from V and 5 bases from J, with 12 bases in between. The CDR3 loop spans 15 amino acids. Germline V gene sequence: CDR1 MDHEN, CDR2 SYDVKM. Study-wide points: An analysis was carried out later, and it reportedly showed fewer N-insertions in an Asian-associated ancestry cluster than the roughly 670-donor mean.

The source material was PBMCs. This receptor was identified in a woman aged 30 to 39 in good health and CMV-seropositive. The rearrangement joins TRBV28 to TRBJ1-5; TRBD1 might be the D (6 bases). CDR3 in DNA: TGTGCCAGCAGTTTATTCGCGGGGGCGGATCAGCCCCAGCATTTT. This sequence encodes CASSLFAGADQPQHF.